The rows below give T cell receptor beta chains drawn from one sample of a study of blood T cells in healthy people across ages. TCRdb fed the 5' RACE reads into MiXCR, producing one record per CDR3 protein. The table shows hundreds of thousands of distinct CDR3 sequences, with around 43% occurring only once. What was sequenced was blood. These TCRs come from an elderly man in good health. Each CDR3 is given with its conserved first and last residue. The D gene is left open where the match is weak. Clone size is not always given. Where it is, it says once, few, many or a class for expanded clones.

D,J,V,size,length,CDR3,DNA
TRBD1,TRBJ2-1,TRBV6-1,-,17,CASSGIANRGSYNEQFF,TGTGCCAGCAGTGGAATTGCCAACAGGGGGTCCTACAATGAGCAGTTCTTC
TRBD1,TRBJ2-1,TRBV15,-,18,CATSNGQGLGGQLGEQFF,TGTGCCACCAGCAACGGACAGGGTTTAGGAGGACAACTAGGTGAGCAGTTCTTC
-,TRBJ2-3,TRBV20-1,-,15,CSAITGKSSTDTQYF,TGCAGTGCTATAACAGGGAAATCTAGCACAGATACGCAGTATTTT
TRBD2,TRBJ2-5,TRBV28,-,17,CASSPWTSGNREETQYF,TGTGCCAGCAGTCCCTGGACTAGCGGAAATAGAGAAGAGACCCAGTACTTC
TRBD1,TRBJ2-7,TRBV5-6,-,14,CASSSLGQGYEQYF,TGTGCCAGCAGCTCCCTAGGACAGGGCTACGAGCAGTACTTC
TRBD1,TRBJ2-7,TRBV25-1,-,15,CASQKRGQGFYEQYF,TGTGCCAGCCAAAAGCGAGGACAGGGGTTCTACGAGCAGTACTTC
-,TRBJ1-5,TRBV7-2,-,12,CASSTGLQPQHF,TGTGCCAGCAGCACAGGGCTTCAGCCCCAGCATTTT
TRBD1,TRBJ2-1,TRBV4-3,-,17,CASSPSIGQGLNDEQFF,TGCGCCAGCAGCCCCAGCATTGGACAGGGGCTTAATGATGAGCAGTTCTTC
TRBD2,TRBJ2-7,TRBV6-5,few,18,CASSYSIDAWRGSYEQYF,TGTGCCAGCAGTTACTCGATTGACGCTTGGCGGGGGAGCTACGAGCAGTACTTC
TRBD1,TRBJ2-2,TRBV24-1,-,15,CATSEGTGGAGELFF,TGTGCCACCAGTGAAGGGACAGGGGGGGCCGGGGAGCTGTTTTTT
-,TRBJ2-7,TRBV5-1,few,15,CASSQDAGNFYEQYF,TGCGCCAGCAGCCAGGATGCGGGTAACTTCTACGAGCAGTACTTC
-,TRBJ1-6,TRBV20-1,-,15,CSAVQGLGLNSPLHF,TGCAGTGCTGTTCAGGGGCTGGGTTTGAATTCACCCCTCCACTTT
TRBD1,TRBJ2-7,TRBV11-3,few,14,CASSLRTGVDEQYF,TGTGCCAGCAGCTTGAGGACAGGTGTGGACGAGCAGTACTTC
TRBD2,TRBJ2-7,TRBV20-1,few,12,CSARIPGGEQYF,TGCAGTGCTAGGATACCGGGGGGAGAGCAGTACTTC
-,TRBJ1-1,TRBV6-4,-,14,CASRRSEANTEAFF,TGTGCCAGCCGACGAAGTGAAGCGAACACTGAAGCTTTCTTT
TRBD2,TRBJ2-3,TRBV7-8,few,19,CASSLIGLAGTTSTDTQYF,TGTGCCAGCAGCTTAATCGGCCTAGCGGGGACCACTAGCACAGATACGCAGTATTTT
-,TRBJ2-7,TRBV12-5,-,13,CASGVPNTYEQYF,TGTGCTAGTGGTGTGCCAAACACCTACGAGCAGTACTTC
TRBD2,TRBJ2-7,TRBV7-2,-,15,CASSQGLAGQNEQYF,TGTGCCAGCAGCCAGGGACTAGCGGGCCAAAATGAGCAGTACTTC
-,TRBJ2-7,TRBV3-1,-,13,CASSQMVANEQYF,TGTGCCAGCAGCCAAATGGTGGCAAACGAGCAGTACTTC
-,TRBJ1-5,TRBV7-2,few,16,CASSLVGFAYNQPQHF,TGTGCCAGCAGCTTAGTCGGTTTTGCCTACAATCAGCCCCAGCATTTT
TRBD2,TRBJ2-1,TRBV12-3/TRBV12-4,once,18,CASSFLAGARVLDNEQFF,TGTGCCAGCAGTTTTCTAGCGGGAGCTCGGGTACTGGACAATGAGCAGTTCTTC
-,TRBJ2-3,TRBV7-2,-,17,CASRAVGTTRSTDTQYF,TGTGCCAGCAGGGCGGTAGGGACGACCCGCAGCACAGATACGCAGTATTTT